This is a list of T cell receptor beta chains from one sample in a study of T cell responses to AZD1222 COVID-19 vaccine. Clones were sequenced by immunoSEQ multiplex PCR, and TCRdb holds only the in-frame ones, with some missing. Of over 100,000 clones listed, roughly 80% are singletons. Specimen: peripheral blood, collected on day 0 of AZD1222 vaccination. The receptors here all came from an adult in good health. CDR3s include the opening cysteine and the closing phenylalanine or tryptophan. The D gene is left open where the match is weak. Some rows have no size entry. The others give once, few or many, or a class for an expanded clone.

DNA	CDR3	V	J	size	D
TGTGCCTGGAGTCCAGTCGGTGGAAACACCATATATTTT	CAWSPVGGNTIYF	TRBV30	TRBJ1-3	NA	NA
TGTGCCACCAGTGATTTCACAGGGTTGGGCTACACCTTC	CATSDFTGLGYTF	TRBV24-1	TRBJ1-2	NA	NA
TGTGCCAGCGAAGGAGACACCTACGAGCAGTACTTC	CASEGDTYEQYF	TRBV7-9	TRBJ2-7	NA	NA
TGCAGTGCTAGTACAGGGGGCGCGTCCGACGGCTACACCTTC	CSASTGGASDGYTF	TRBV20-1	TRBJ1-2	NA	TRBD1
TGTGCCAGCAGCTTAGACAGGGGGGGAAATGGCTACACCTTC	CASSLDRGGNGYTF	TRBV7-2	TRBJ1-2	NA	TRBD1
TGTGCCTGGAACACAGGGGTAGATACGCAGTATTTT	CAWNTGVDTQYF	TRBV30	TRBJ2-3	NA	TRBD1
TGTGCCAGCAGTCGGCCGCGAGCCCTCGGAAACACCATATATTTT	CASSRPRALGNTIYF	TRBV28	TRBJ1-3	NA	NA
TGTGCCAGCAGTCCCCGACAGGCCTCCTCTGGAAACACCATATATTTT	CASSPRQASSGNTIYF	TRBV14	TRBJ1-3	NA	NA
TGTGCCAGCAGCTTGCCCTCCGGCGGGCGCCATAATTCACCCCTCCACTTT	CASSLPSGGRHNSPLHF	TRBV7-2	TRBJ1-6	NA	NA
TGTGCCAGCAGCTCAAATCCGGGACCGGACGCCCGCGGCGACACCTTC	CASSSNPGPDARGDTF	TRBV7-2	TRBJ1-2	NA	NA
TGTGCCAGCGGTCAGGGGGACTACGAGCAGTACTTC	CASGQGDYEQYF	TRBV28	TRBJ2-7	NA	TRBD1
TGTGCCAGCAGTGAAATTGGGGCGGGACGCTATGGCTACACCTTC	CASSEIGAGRYGYTF	TRBV6-1	TRBJ1-2	NA	NA
TGTGCCAGCAGCCAAGAGAGACTAGTCCACGAGCAGTACTTC	CASSQERLVHEQYF	TRBV4-2	TRBJ2-7	NA	NA
TGTGCCAGCAGCCAAGGGGGCCAAGGAAACACCATATATTTT	CASSQGGQGNTIYF	TRBV3-1/TRBV3-2	TRBJ1-3	once	NA
TGTGCCAGCAGCCGTCCCGGACAGGGAGGGTATGGCTACACCTTC	CASSRPGQGGYGYTF	TRBV28	TRBJ1-2	NA	TRBD1
TGTGCCAGCAGCTCGGGACTAGCACAAGAGACCCAGTACTTC	CASSSGLAQETQYF	TRBV7-2	TRBJ2-5	NA	TRBD2
TGTGCCAGCAGCCCCCGGACAGGGGGCGATCAGCCCCAGCATTTT	CASSPRTGGDQPQHF	TRBV5-5	TRBJ1-5	few	TRBD1
TGTGCCAGCAGCTTAGGGACTTCTTCTGGCAATCAGCCCCAGCATTTT	CASSLGTSSGNQPQHF	TRBV7-2	TRBJ1-5	NA	NA
TGTGCCAGCAGCTTGTTTGGGCCCGGGGAGACCCAGTACTTC	CASSLFGPGETQYF	TRBV5-4	TRBJ2-5	NA	NA
TGCAGGGCCGTCCATCGGGCGGTTCGACAAGAGACCCAGTACTTC	CRAVHRAVRQETQYF	TRBV29-1	TRBJ2-5	NA	NA
TGTGCCAGCAGTTTTGGGACAGGGCGGTCAAATTCACCCCTCCACTTT	CASSFGTGRSNSPLHF	TRBV6-5	TRBJ1-6	NA	TRBD1
TGTGCCAGCAGCCAAGGGCAGCTAAATTCACCCCTCCACTTT	CASSQGQLNSPLHF	TRBV5-6	TRBJ1-6	once	NA
TGTGCCAGCAAAAGACAGCCCAACTCCTACGAGCAGTACTTC	CASKRQPNSYEQYF	TRBV27	TRBJ2-7	once	NA
TGTGCCAGCAGCTTATCGGCAGATAATTCACCCCTCCACTTT	CASSLSADNSPLHF	TRBV7-9	TRBJ1-6	NA	NA
TGTGCCAGCAGTTGGCCCGACAATGAGCAGTTCTTC	CASSWPDNEQFF	TRBV12-3/TRBV12-4	TRBJ2-1	NA	NA
TGTGCCAGTAGCGAGGACAGGATCCCCAATCAGCCCCAGCATTTT	CASSEDRIPNQPQHF	TRBV19	TRBJ1-5	NA	TRBD1
TGTGCAAGTCGCTTAGCCGCTATAGGATACGGCTACACCTTC	CASRLAAIGYGYTF	TRBV12-2	TRBJ1-2	NA	NA
TGTGCCAGCAGCTCTGAGAGGGATCCGTTCTTC	CASSSERDPFF	TRBV5-5	TRBJ2-1	NA	NA
TGTGCCAGCAGTCTCGACTTGAACACTGAAGCTTTCTTT	CASSLDLNTEAFF	TRBV27	TRBJ1-1	once	NA
TGTGCCAGCAGCTTAGAGGGAAGCTCCTATAATTCACCCCTCCACTTT	CASSLEGSSYNSPLHF	TRBV7-2	TRBJ1-6	NA	NA
TGTGCCAGCAGTTTCACAGGGAATATGGATGGCTACACCTTC	CASSFTGNMDGYTF	TRBV6-6	TRBJ1-2	NA	NA
TGTGCCAGCAGCTGGGGGTTGGCTGGGAACACTGAAGCTTTCTTT	CASSWGLAGNTEAFF	TRBV11-3	TRBJ1-1	NA	NA
TGCGCCAGCAGCCAAGACACCAGGGGATCAGGCTACACCTTC	CASSQDTRGSGYTF	TRBV4-1	TRBJ1-2	NA	NA
TGTGCCAGCAGCTTTCCCAGGGGCAACTATGGCTACACCTTC	CASSFPRGNYGYTF	TRBV7-2	TRBJ1-2	NA	NA
TGTGCCAGCAGTGAAGTCGGTCTAGGGTACACAGATACGCAGTATTTT	CASSEVGLGYTDTQYF	TRBV6-1	TRBJ2-3	NA	NA
TGTGCCAGTAGTATACCGGCTCAGCCCCAGCATTTT	CASSIPAQPQHF	TRBV19	TRBJ1-5	NA	NA
TGTGCCAGCAGTTACGCCTCGGGACGGAGTAATTCACCCCTCCACTTT	CASSYASGRSNSPLHF	TRBV6-5	TRBJ1-6	NA	NA
TGTGCCAGCAGTTTAGCGGCTCAGCCCCAGCATTTT	CASSLAAQPQHF	TRBV28	TRBJ1-5	once	NA
TGCGCCAGCAGCCTAGAGCCCCAGGGGGAGACCCAGTACTTC	CASSLEPQGETQYF	TRBV5-1	TRBJ2-5	NA	NA
TGTGCCAGCAGCTTAGGCGGAGCAACTAATGAAAAACTGTTTTTT	CASSLGGATNEKLFF	TRBV11-2	TRBJ1-4	once	NA
TGTGCCAGCAGCTCCGCAAGGGCAGATACGCAGTATTTT	CASSSARADTQYF	TRBV7-9	TRBJ2-3	NA	NA